These 30 T cell receptor beta chains came from one sample sequenced in a study of T cell responses to AZD1222 COVID-19 vaccine. Produced via immunoSEQ multiplex PCR; TCRdb's table is partial and in-frame only. The sample lists tens of thousands of clones; about 88% were seen once. This specimen was peripheral blood, taken on day 0 of AZD1222 vaccination. The receptors come from an adult in good health.

The gene calls are TRBV11-2 and TRBJ1-1; D call uncertain. Trimming pared 5 bases from V and 1 base from J, leaving 8 bases between. CDR3 length: 13 amino acids. Germline V gives CDR1 SGHAT, CDR2 FQNNGV. The CDR3 nucleotides are TGTGCCAGCAGCGCCCGACAGAACACTGAAGCTTTCTTT. Translating gives CASSARQNTEAFF.

The chain is built from TRBV24-1 and TRBJ2-1, with a possible D match to TRBD2 (5 bases). V lost 3 bases and J 7 bases, leaving 15 bases between the germline ends. CDR1 is KGHDR, CDR2 SFDVKD, per germline. The CDR3 contains 15 residues. As DNA, the CDR3 is TGTGCCACCAGTGATCCCCAGGACGGGAAAAATGAGCAGTTCTTC. Translation gives CATSDPQDGKNEQFF.

This clone has more than one count but fewer than ten. The chain employs TRBV29-1 and TRBJ2-7; tentatively, D is TRBD1 (6 bases). V lost 6 bases to trimming and J lost 4 bases, with 22 bases between them. Per germline, CDR1 SQVTM and CDR2 ANQGSEA. The CDR3 runs to 15 residues. The CDR3 here is CSVQDRTGISYEQYF. In nucleotides, the CDR3 is TGCAGCGTCCAAGACAGGACGGGGATTTCTTACGAGCAGTACTTC.

The chain combines TRBV5-1 with TRBJ2-2; D is undetermined. Trimming left V 0 bases short and J 3 bases short, with 3 bases between. This CDR3 has 13 residues. CDR1 and CDR2 (germline): SGHRS, YFSETQ. This CDR3 is CASSLDYTGELFF. The CDR3 DNA follows: TGCGCCAGCAGCTTGGACTACACCGGGGAGCTGTTTTTT.

The chain employs TRBV4-2 and TRBJ2-4; 10 bases map to TRBD2. CDR3 length: 16 amino acids. Germline CDR1 and CDR2: LGHNA and YNFKEQ. J was trimmed by 8 bases and V by 4 bases; bases with no gene match: 11. Here the CDR3 DNA reads TGTGCCAGCAGCCCCCGGACTAGCGGCGGGGTTTACATTCAGTACTTC. This codes for CASSPRTSGGVYIQYF.

CDR3 loop: CASSVEGTSRTYEQYF. The CDR3 DNA reads as TGTGCCAGCAGCGTAGAGGGGACTAGCAGGACCTACGAGCAGTACTTC. This chain uses TRBV9 with TRBJ2-7; 9 bases match TRBD2. V shed 0 bases and J 2 bases; nucleotides not matched to a gene: 6. CDR3 length: 16 residues. Germline V CDR1 and CDR2: SGDLS, YYNGEE.

The V gene is TRBV3-1 (or the pseudogene TRBV3-2), the J gene TRBJ1-3; maybe TRBD1 (6 bases). Germline V lookup: CDR1 LGHDT, CDR2 YNNKEL (reference sequence). V lost 0 bases to trimming and J lost 9 bases, with 39 bases between them. The CDR3 is made up of 23 amino acids. CDR3 nucleotide sequence: TGTGCCAGCAGCCAAGATCTCTACAGGGCAAAACCGCACCCAGGGCCCCTTTTGGGCACCATATATTTT. It yields the protein CASSQDLYRAKPHPGPLLGTIYF.

The rearrangement links TRBV28 to TRBJ1-2, with a weak D call TRBD1 (6 bases). This CDR3 spans 12 amino acids. CDR1 is MDHEN and CDR2 is SYDVKM in the germline V gene. The V end was cut by 5 bases, the J end by 8 bases, with 12 bases between. The CDR3 spells CASSLATGGYTF. Written as DNA, the CDR3 is TGTGCCAGCAGTCTCGCTACAGGGGGCTACACCTTC.

The rearrangement links TRBV18 to TRBJ1-3, with D perhaps TRBD1 (5 bases). The CDR3 runs to 14 residues. V was shortened by 5 bases and J by 4 bases, with 12 bases between the two germline ends. Germline values: CDR1 KGHSH, CDR2 LQKENI. The CDR3, as DNA: TGTGCCAGCTCAGAACTACGACAGGGAAACACCATATATTTT. It yields the protein CASSELRQGNTIYF.

On this clone itself: One end of the junction fails to match germline, which may point to a read error. Other DNA sequences in the sample encode the same CDR3. The chain has TRBV7-7 and TRBJ2-2; possible D gene TRBD1, 7 bases. The CDR3 runs 15 residues. The germline V gene encodes CDR1 SSHAT and CDR2 FNYEAQ (reference sequence). The CDR3 region is CASSLGQGGTGELFF. CDR3 nucleotides: TGTGCTAGCAGCTTGGGTCAGGGGGGAACCGGGGAGCTGTTTTTT.

The rearrangement joins TRBV5-4 to TRBJ2-5; D not certain. The CDR3 length is 16 residues. Germline V lookup: CDR1 SGHNT, CDR2 YYREEE (reference sequence). Trimming stripped 1 base from V and 4 bases from J, with 17 bases between. CDR3 nucleotides: TGTGCCAGCAGCTTGATGGGCACAGCCCAGTCAGAGACCCAGTACTTC. Protein: CASSLMGTAQSETQYF.

The chain uses TRBV4-3 and TRBJ1-6; 7 bases match TRBD1. This CDR3 region has 14 residues. Germline V lookup: CDR1 LGHNA, CDR2 YSLEER. V was clipped by 3 bases and J by 10 bases; unmatched bases: 6. CDR3 nucleotide sequence: TGCGCCAGCAGCCATGGGACAGCCCACTCACCCCTCCACTTT. Translating gives CASSHGTAHSPLHF.

The gene calls are TRBV7-8 and TRBJ2-2, with 9 positions matching TRBD1. Germline CDR1 reads SGHVS; CDR2 reads FQNEAQ. The CDR3 is 15 residues long. Trimming at V came to 2 bases and at J to 6 bases, leaving 4 bases not matched to a gene. CDR3 coding DNA: TGTGCCAGCAGCTTACGGGACAGGGTAGCCGGGGAGCTGTTTTTT. Translating gives CASSLRDRVAGELFF.

The chain has TRBV7-2 and TRBJ2-3; TRBD1 matches at 11 bases. Germline CDR1 reads SGHTA; CDR2 reads FQGNSA. This CDR3 spans 19 amino acids. J was trimmed by 1 base and V by 5 bases; bases with no gene match: 14. CDR3 nucleotides: TGTGCCAGCAGCCCAGGATGGACAGGGGGCAGGGGGCGCACAGATACGCAGTATTTT. Its translation is CASSPGWTGGRGRTDTQYF.

Only a few counts were recorded for this clone. The gene calls are TRBV30 and TRBJ2-6, with D possibly matching TRBD2 (6 bases). The CDR3 length is 15 residues. CDR1 and CDR2 from the germline V gene are GTSNPN and SVGIG (reference sequence). The V end was cut by 8 bases, the J end by 0 bases, with 14 bases between. The CDR3 region has the DNA TGTGCCACCTCCCGGCGGGGCTCTGGGGCCAACGTCCTGACTTTC. This codes for CATSRRGSGANVLTF. Using reference TRBV30 and TRBJ2-6 for the parts outside the CDR3, the full variable domain is SQTIHQWPATLVQPVGSPLSLECTVEGTSNPNLYWYRQAAGRGLQLLFYSVGIGQISSEVPQNLSASRPQDRQFILSSKKLLLSDSGFYLCATSRRGSGANVLTFGAGSRLTVL.

This chain joins TRBV2 and TRBJ2-1; 9 bases align to TRBD1. V was pared by 4 bases and J by 12 bases, with 10 bases of the junction left unmatched. Germline loops: CDR1 SNHLY, CDR2 FYNNEI. The length of the CDR3 is 14 residues. CDR3 loop: CASSGPLPGQGQFF. Here the CDR3 DNA reads TGTGCCAGCAGTGGCCCACTTCCGGGACAGGGGCAGTTCTTC.

This clone came up a few times. The rearrangement uses TRBV19 and TRBJ1-1, with TRBD1 matching 11 bases. The trim removed 4 bases at V and 7 bases at J, leaving 11 bases unmatched. In germline, CDR1 is LNHDA, CDR2 SQIVND (reference sequence). This CDR3 region has 16 residues. The CDR3 loop is CASSTRTGGIGFEAFF. CDR3 sequence (DNA): TGTGCCAGTAGTACCCGGACAGGGGGCATAGGGTTTGAAGCTTTCTTT.

The chain combines TRBV12-5 with TRBJ2-5, with 7 bases aligning to TRBD1. The CDR3 length is 13 residues. V shed 5 bases, J shed 5 bases, and the junction held 5 bases outside the gene matches. Germline lookup yields CDR1 LGHNT and CDR2 FRNRAP. The CDR3 nucleotides read TGTGCTAGTGGTAGGGACAGATTGGAGACCCAGTACTTC. Translation: CASGRDRLETQYF.

The chain links TRBV23-1 to TRBJ2-6; 7 bases agree with TRBD1. TRBV23-1 is designated an ORF whose function remains uncertain. After removal of 2 bases from V and 0 bases from J, the junction contained 4 bases not matched to a gene. The CDR3 consists of 17 residues. The DNA for the CDR3 is TGCGCCAGCAGTCAACGGGACAGCGACTCTGGGGCCAACGTCCTGACTTTC. This encodes CASSQRDSDSGANVLTF.

The chain combines TRBV28 with TRBJ1-2; D is uncertain. Germline CDR1 is MDHEN and CDR2 is SYDVKM. V was pared by 3 bases and J by 6 bases, with 14 bases between. CDR3 size: 14 residues. The CDR3 spells CASSLVPPIHGYTF. CDR3 sequence (DNA): TGTGCCAGCAGTTTGGTCCCCCCGATCCATGGCTACACCTTC.

The J gene is TRBJ2-1, the V gene TRBV7-2; unclear D gene. V shed 1 base and J shed 7 bases, with 11 bases lying between them. The CDR3 contains 14 residues. CDR1 is SGHTA, CDR2 FQGNSA, per germline. The CDR3 nucleotides are TGTGCCAGCAGCTTAGACTTATATACAAATGAGCAGTTCTTC. It is translated as CASSLDLYTNEQFF. The full variable domain, completed using reference TRBV7-2 and TRBJ2-1, is GAGVSQSPSNKVTEKGKDVELRCDPISGHTALYWYRQSLGQGLEFLIYFQGNSAPDKSGLPSDRFSAERTGGSVSTLTIQRTQQEDSAVYLCASSLDLYTNEQFFGPGTRLTVL.

J is TRBJ1-4 and V is TRBV11-2; perhaps TRBD1 as D (5 bases). Germline V CDR1 and CDR2: SGHAT, FQNNGV. This CDR3 comprises 16 residues. With 5 bases removed from V and 3 bases from J, the gap between germline ends came to 16 bases. The CDR3: CASSPGVGVSNEKLFF. As DNA, the CDR3 is TGTGCCAGCAGCCCCGGGGTGGGGGTTTCTAATGAAAAACTGTTTTTT.

This rearrangement joins TRBV19 to TRBJ1-1; 9 bases line up with TRBD1. CDR1 and CDR2 (germline): LNHDA, SQIVND (reference sequence). The CDR3 consists of 15 residues. V lost 3 bases, J lost 2 bases, and 4 bases stayed unmatched. The CDR3 loop is CASSMGQGLNTEAFF. The CDR3 nucleotides are TGTGCCAGTAGTATGGGACAGGGACTTAACACTGAAGCTTTCTTT.

This chain uses TRBV27 with TRBJ2-3, with TRBD2 as a possible D gene (6 bases). The germline V gene encodes CDR1 MNHEY and CDR2 SMNVEV (reference sequence). The CDR3 is made up of 15 amino acids. The V and J ends lost 5 bases and 0 bases respectively, with 12 bases between them. The CDR3 sequence: CASSVTGVSTDTQYF. The CDR3 DNA follows: TGTGCCAGCAGTGTCACGGGGGTTAGCACAGATACGCAGTATTTT.

The chain joins TRBV5-1 to TRBJ1-1, with 10 bases identical to TRBD1. The CDR3 covers 15 residues. Germline-derived CDR1 and CDR2 are SGHRS and YFSETQ. The J segment lost 10 bases and the V segment lost 4 bases, leaving 13 bases of the junction unmatched. The CDR3 DNA sequence: TGCGCCAGCAGCATATCGGGACAGGGGAGCTCGGGAGCTTTCTTT. Encoded protein: CASSISGQGSSGAFF.

The J gene is TRBJ1-2, the V gene TRBV18; D might be TRBD1 (5 bases). Germline CDR1 KGHSH, CDR2 LQKENI. V lost 3 bases and J 4 bases, leaving 12 bases between the germline ends. The CDR3 is 14 residues long. The CDR3 DNA follows: TGTGCCAGCTCACCGGACATCGGGTCCTATGGCTACACCTTC. It translates to CASSPDIGSYGYTF.

J is TRBJ2-1 and V is TRBV3-1 (or the pseudogene TRBV3-2); 11 bases fit TRBD2. The CDR3 contains 20 residues. Germline CDR1 reads LGHDT; CDR2 reads YNNKEL (reference sequence). The V segment lost 4 bases and the J segment 0 bases; nucleotides outside the gene matches: 14. CDR3 sequence reads: CASSPSNLAGGLSSYNEQFF. Here the CDR3 DNA reads TGTGCCAGCAGCCCCTCTAATCTAGCGGGGGGCCTAAGCTCCTACAATGAGCAGTTCTTC.

The J gene is TRBJ1-5, the V gene TRBV7-8; perhaps TRBD1 as D (6 bases). In germline, CDR1 is SGHVS, CDR2 FQNEAQ. Trimming removed 4 bases at V and 5 bases at J, with 9 bases between. The CDR3 sequence is 13 residues long. The CDR3 reads CASSSRGYQPQHF. The CDR3 nucleotides read TGTGCCAGCAGCTCCAGGGGTTATCAGCCCCAGCATTTT.

This sequence joins TRBV11-3 and TRBJ1-2; D not resolved. This CDR3 is 13 amino acids long. Germline V lookup: CDR1 SGHNT, CDR2 YENEEA. Trimming shortened V by 3 bases and J by 4 bases, and 9 bases separated the two germline ends. The CDR3 sequence: CASSFAGGYGYTF. The CDR3 DNA follows: TGTGCCAGCAGCTTCGCAGGCGGCTATGGCTACACCTTC.

The V gene is TRBV25-1, the J gene TRBJ2-3; D is unresolved. Germline V CDR1 and CDR2: MGHDK, SYGVNS. There are 14 residues in the CDR3. Trimming removed 2 bases at V and 2 bases at J, with 8 bases between. This chain's CDR3 is CASSENPITDTQYF. The CDR3 bases are TGTGCCAGCAGTGAAAATCCGATCACAGATACGCAGTATTTT.